Reported below is one T cell receptor (beta chain). The junction shows a germline mismatch at one end, possibly a read error. The germline V gene has CDR1 SGHRS and CDR2 YFSETQ. This CDR3 has 17 residues. The record originates from a study of cytomegalovirus exposure and HLA in healthy donors. The PCR had 60 Vbeta and 13 Jbeta primers. Data came from immunoSEQ multiplex PCR; TCRdb stores just in-frame clones and leaves some out. This table holds over 150,000 clones, roughly 79% found once. The chain carries TRBV5-1 and TRBJ2-6, with a tentative D call TRBD1 (5 bases). Sequencing was performed on PBMCs. The sequence derives from a woman aged 45-59 years in good health and CMV-seropositive. The CDR3: CASTLLAGNAGANGLTF. The CDR3 nucleotides are TGCGCCAGCACCCTCCTGGCAGGCAATGCTGGGGCCAACGGCCTGACTTTC.